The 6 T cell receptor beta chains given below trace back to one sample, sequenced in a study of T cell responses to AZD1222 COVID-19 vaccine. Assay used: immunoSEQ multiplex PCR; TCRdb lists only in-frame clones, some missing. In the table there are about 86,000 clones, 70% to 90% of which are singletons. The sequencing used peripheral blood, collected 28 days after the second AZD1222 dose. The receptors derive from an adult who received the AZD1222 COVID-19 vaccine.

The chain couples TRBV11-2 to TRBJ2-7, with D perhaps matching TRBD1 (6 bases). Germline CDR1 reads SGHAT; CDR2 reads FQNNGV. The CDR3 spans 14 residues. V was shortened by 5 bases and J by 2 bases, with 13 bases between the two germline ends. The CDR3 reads CASSPQTGPYEQYF. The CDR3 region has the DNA TGTGCCAGCAGCCCTCAGACAGGTCCCTACGAGCAGTACTTC.

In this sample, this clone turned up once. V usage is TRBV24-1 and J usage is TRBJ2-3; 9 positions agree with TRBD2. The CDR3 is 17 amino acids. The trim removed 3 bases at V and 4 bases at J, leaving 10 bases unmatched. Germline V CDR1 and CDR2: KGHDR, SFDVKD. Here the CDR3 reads CATSDAGAGGYADTQYF. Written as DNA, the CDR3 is TGTGCCACCAGTGATGCGGGGGCGGGAGGGTATGCAGATACGCAGTATTTT.

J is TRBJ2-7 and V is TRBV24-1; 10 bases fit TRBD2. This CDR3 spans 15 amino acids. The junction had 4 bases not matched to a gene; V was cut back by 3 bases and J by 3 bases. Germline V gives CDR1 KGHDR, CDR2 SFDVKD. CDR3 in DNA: TGTGCCACCAGTGATCCCCGGACTAGCGGCTACGAGCAGTACTTC. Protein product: CATSDPRTSGYEQYF.

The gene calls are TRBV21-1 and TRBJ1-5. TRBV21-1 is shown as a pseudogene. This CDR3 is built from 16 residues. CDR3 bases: TGTGCCAGCAGCAAGGGGTATTGGCTGGGCAATCAGCCCCAGCATTTT. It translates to CASSKGYWLGNQPQHF.

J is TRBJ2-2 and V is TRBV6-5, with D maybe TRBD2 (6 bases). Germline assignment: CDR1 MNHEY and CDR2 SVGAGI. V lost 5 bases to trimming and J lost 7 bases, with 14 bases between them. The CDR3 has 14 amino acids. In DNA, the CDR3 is TGTGCCAGCAGTAACGGGGGTCTGGTCGGGGAGCTGTTTTTT. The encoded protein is CASSNGGLVGELFF.

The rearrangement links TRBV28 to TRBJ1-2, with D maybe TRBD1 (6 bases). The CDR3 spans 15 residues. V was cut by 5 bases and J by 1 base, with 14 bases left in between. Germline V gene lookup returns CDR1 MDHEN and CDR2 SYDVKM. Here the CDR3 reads CASSRGGRFNYGYTF. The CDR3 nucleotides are TGTGCCAGCAGTCGGGGGGGCCGGTTTAACTATGGCTACACCTTC.